These 29 T cell receptor beta chains share one sample of origin, sequenced in a study of shared clonotypes between healthy human individuals. Cells designated naive CD8 were CD45RO-negative and were positively selected for CCR7, with terminally differentiated effector memory CD45RA+ cells excluded. Profiling relied on immunoSEQ multiplex PCR, and the TCRdb table lists in-frame clones only, not all of them. The sample contains about 2,100,000 clones, approximately 94% of which appear only once. Sequenced sample: naive CD8+ T cells from PBMCs. The receptor set was obtained from a man younger than 35 in good health. Some clones in this sample may be carry-over from other donors' samples.

This clone came up once. The V call is TRBV4-2, the J call TRBJ1-3, with a possible D match to TRBD1 (5 bases). The CDR3 consists of 16 residues. Germline assignment: CDR1 LGHNA and CDR2 YNFKEQ. V was clipped by 0 bases and J by 6 bases, with 15 bases between them. The CDR3 region is CASSQDMGVGENTIYF. CDR3 nucleotide sequence: TGTGCCAGCAGCCAAGATATGGGGGTAGGAGAAAACACCATATATTTT.

This chain uses TRBV28 with TRBJ2-7; possibly TRBD2 for D (5 bases). This CDR3 region has 15 residues. Germline V lookup: CDR1 MDHEN, CDR2 SYDVKM. V lost 4 bases and J 3 bases, leaving 16 bases between the germline ends. The CDR3 region has the DNA TGTGCCAGCAGTTCCCCTCGAGGGATGGGCTACGAGCAGTACTTC. As protein: CASSSPRGMGYEQYF.

On this clone itself: This sample includes further DNA sequences coding for the same CDR3. The CDR3 sequence: CASSFRGGGYTF. The DNA for the CDR3 is TGTGCCAGCAGTTTTAGGGGGGGCGGCTACACCTTC. This chain uses TRBV28 with TRBJ1-2; possibly TRBD1 for D (6 bases). CDR1 and CDR2 (germline): MDHEN, SYDVKM. Trimming took 3 bases from V and 8 from J, leaving 10 bases between them. The CDR3 contains 12 residues.

The V call is TRBV28, the J call TRBJ1-1, with a weak D call TRBD1 (5 bases). The germline V and J ends were trimmed by 6 bases and 3 bases, with 14 bases remaining between them. The V gene's germline CDR1 is MDHEN and CDR2 SYDVKM. CDR3 length: 14 residues. CDR3 residues: CASRERDSDTEAFF. DNA of the CDR3: TGTGCCAGCAGAGAGAGGGACTCGGACACTGAAGCTTTCTTT.

V and J are TRBV7-8 and TRBJ2-5; D is uncertain. Trimming stripped 4 bases from V and 5 bases from J, with 5 bases between. Germline CDR1 SGHVS, CDR2 FQNEAQ. This CDR3 region has 11 residues. CDR3: CASSYGETQYF. In DNA form, the CDR3 reads TGTGCCAGCAGCTACGGCGAGACCCAGTACTTC.

The chain recombines TRBV11-2 with TRBJ1-5, with D uncertain. V lost 2 bases, J lost 4 bases, and 6 bases lay in between. This CDR3 comprises 13 residues. Germline V gives CDR1 SGHAT, CDR2 FQNNGV. CDR3 nucleotides: TGTGCCAGCAGCTTAAGTCGAAATCAGCCCCAGCATTTT. It specifies CASSLSRNQPQHF.

The V call is TRBV5-1, the J call TRBJ1-5; D not resolved. This CDR3 has 15 amino acids. Looked up from germline, CDR1 is SGHRS and CDR2 is YFSETQ. V lost 0 bases and J 0 bases, leaving 7 bases between the germline ends. In DNA, the CDR3 is TGCGCCAGCAGCTTGGAGGGATTTAGCAATCAGCCCCAGCATTTT. Translated, it gives CASSLEGFSNQPQHF.

The chain recombines TRBV6-6 with TRBJ2-7; maybe TRBD1 (5 bases). The V end was cut by 2 bases, the J end by 4 bases, with 9 bases between. The length of the CDR3 is 13 residues. CDR1 is MNHNY, CDR2 SVGAGI, per germline (reference sequence). As DNA, the CDR3 is TGTGCCAGCAGTTACGGGGCAGGGTACGAGCAGTACTTC. Translated: CASSYGAGYEQYF.

This chain uses TRBV9 with TRBJ2-1; 8 positions match TRBD2. V lost 3 bases, J lost 10 bases, and 12 bases stayed unmatched. CDR1 is SGDLS, CDR2 YYNGEE, per germline. The CDR3 runs to 15 residues. Here the CDR3 reads CASSERGRHLMEQFF. The CDR3 nucleotides read TGTGCCAGCAGCGAGCGCGGGAGGCACCTCATGGAGCAGTTCTTC.

This chain uses TRBV4-1 with TRBJ2-1; no clear D. Trimming removed 3 bases at V and 7 bases at J, with 10 bases between. The CDR3 extends over 13 amino acids. Germline V gene data show CDR1 as MGHRA and CDR2 as YSYEKL. CDR3 nucleotide sequence: TGCGCCAGCAGCCACGGTCCTCCGAATGAGCAGTTCTTC. Protein: CASSHGPPNEQFF.

The genes are TRBV9 and TRBJ2-3; 8 bases agree with TRBD2. J gave up 6 bases and V 7 bases, and 25 bases lay outside the gene matches. The CDR3 spans 19 residues. The germline V gene has CDR1 SGDLS and CDR2 YYNGEE. The CDR3 protein is CASGAREVPHFPFLDTQYF. In DNA, the CDR3 is TGTGCCAGCGGGGCGCGGGAGGTCCCCCATTTCCCCTTTTTGGATACGCAGTATTTT.

The CDR3 loop is CAWSAPWESSYNEQFF. The CDR3 DNA reads as TGTGCCTGGAGTGCACCGTGGGAGAGCTCCTACAATGAGCAGTTCTTC. The rearrangement links TRBV30 to TRBJ2-1, with D perhaps matching TRBD2 (5 bases). There are 16 residues in the CDR3. Trimming pared 1 base from V and 0 bases from J, leaving 13 bases between. Germline V gene lookup returns CDR1 GTSNPN and CDR2 SVGIG (reference sequence).

A remark on this clone: The same CDR3 is also encoded by other DNA sequences in this sample. This chain links TRBV11-2 with TRBJ1-3, with D uncertain. V was clipped by 1 base and J by 4 bases, with 2 bases between them. CDR1 is SGHAT, CDR2 FQNNGV, per germline. This CDR3 comprises 12 residues. The CDR3 DNA is TGTGCCAGCAGCTTAGTGGGAAACACCATATATTTT. Translating it yields CASSLVGNTIYF.

The chain is built from TRBV4-3 and TRBJ2-7, with D perhaps matching TRBD1 (5 bases). With 0 bases removed from V and 2 bases from J, the gap between germline ends came to 11 bases. CDR1 LGHNA and CDR2 YSLEER come from the germline V gene. The CDR3 totals 15 residues. The CDR3 DNA reads TGCGCCAGCAGCCAAGATCAGGGCGGAACCTACGAGCAGTACTTC. Translation: CASSQDQGGTYEQYF.

The CDR3 DNA sequence: TGTGCCAGTAGTCGGGAGCTGGGCACTGAAGCTTTCTTT. Translated, it gives CASSRELGTEAFF. This chain connects TRBV19 to TRBJ1-1; D not certain. The CDR3 length is 13 residues. CDR1 is LNHDA and CDR2 is SQIVND in the germline V gene (reference sequence). Trimming stripped 5 bases from V and 4 bases from J, with 11 bases between.

The chain is built from TRBV5-4 and TRBJ2-7, with 8 bases identical to TRBD2. The CDR3 extends over 13 amino acids. Germline CDR1 is SGHNT and CDR2 is YYREEE (reference sequence). The CDR3 region has the DNA TGTGCAGCCGGGAGGGGCGGCCCCTACGAGCAGTACTTC. It codes for CAAGRGGPYEQYF.

This chain joins TRBV7-9 and TRBJ1-2; 8 bases agree with TRBD1. Trimming at V came to 5 bases and at J to 3 bases, leaving 2 bases not matched to a gene. The CDR3 contains 13 residues. CDR1 is SEHNR and CDR2 is FQNEAQ in the germline V gene (reference sequence). CDR3 loop: CASSTDRDYGYTF. The CDR3 nucleotides read TGTGCCAGCAGCACGGACAGGGACTATGGCTACACCTTC.

CDR3 region: CATQPLAGDRTGELFF. CDR3 coding DNA: TGTGCCACCCAGCCCCTAGCGGGAGATAGGACCGGGGAGCTGTTTTTT. This rearrangement joins TRBV27 to TRBJ2-2, with 10 bases identical to TRBD2. This CDR3 has 16 residues. With V trimmed by 10 bases and J by 5 bases, 13 bases remained unmatched. The germline V gene encodes CDR1 MNHEY and CDR2 SMNVEV (reference sequence).

The genes are TRBV27 and TRBJ2-7, with a tentative D call TRBD2 (5 bases). With 0 bases removed from V and 5 bases from J, the gap between germline ends came to 17 bases. There are 16 residues in the CDR3. Germline V gives CDR1 MNHEY, CDR2 SMNVEV (reference sequence). The DNA of the CDR3 is TGTGCCAGCAGTTTATCTATCCGGGCTCAGAGGGACGAGCAGTACTTC. It yields the protein CASSLSIRAQRDEQYF.

To note about this clone: This sample also contains other DNA sequences that code for the same CDR3. The genes are TRBV19 and TRBJ1-1; D perhaps matches TRBD1 (6 bases). Trimming cost V 3 bases and J 5 bases, with 13 bases left between them. The CDR3 covers 14 residues. In germline, CDR1 is LNHDA, CDR2 SQIVND (reference sequence). The CDR3, as DNA: TGTGCCAGTAGTATCGGGGGGGCTTGGACTGAAGCTTTCTTT. Protein product: CASSIGGAWTEAFF.

The chain carries TRBV6-1 and TRBJ2-7; TRBD2 agrees at 7 bases. The ends lost 5 bases at V and 5 bases at J; junction bases unmatched: 12. Looked up from germline, CDR1 is MNHNS and CDR2 is SASEGT. The CDR3 has 15 residues. As DNA, the CDR3 is TGTGCCAGCAGTTCCCGGACTAGGCCGGTTGACGAGCAGTACTTC. This encodes CASSSRTRPVDEQYF.

This chain joins TRBV7-9 and TRBJ2-2, with TRBD2 matching over 8 bases. The CDR3 is 14 amino acids. Germline V gene data show CDR1 as SEHNR and CDR2 as FQNEAQ (reference sequence). V shed 11 bases and J 6 bases; nucleotides not matched to a gene: 11. CDR3 in DNA: TGTGCCGTACCCAGCGGGAGAATCTCCGGGGAGCTGTTTTTT. The encoded protein is CAVPSGRISGELFF.

This clone was recorded only once. This sequence joins TRBV27 and TRBJ2-1, with D tentatively TRBD2 (6 bases). Germline CDR1 reads MNHEY; CDR2 reads SMNVEV (reference sequence). This CDR3 has 17 amino acids. Between the trimmed V and J ends, which lost 5 bases and 1 base, there was a span of 18 bases. CDR3 loop: CASSATRGTQSYNEQFF. The CDR3 region has the DNA TGTGCCAGCAGTGCCACTCGCGGGACTCAATCCTACAATGAGCAGTTCTTC.

The chain joins TRBV5-1 to TRBJ2-2, with 12 bases lining up with TRBD2. The trim removed 0 bases at V and 5 bases at J, leaving 8 bases unmatched. Germline loops: CDR1 SGHRS, CDR2 YFSETQ. The CDR3 length is 18 residues. The CDR3 region has the DNA TGCGCCAGCAGCTTGGCCATACTAGCGGGAGGTGGAACCGGGGAGCTGTTTTTT. Translation gives CASSLAILAGGGTGELFF.

In this sample, this clone turned up a few times. V is TRBV6-4 and J is TRBJ2-7; maybe TRBD1 (5 bases). CDR1 and CDR2 (germline): MRHNA, SNTAGT. Trimming took 3 bases from V and 0 from J, leaving 12 bases between them. This CDR3 is 15 amino acids long. The chain's CDR3 is CASSEGTGDSYEQYF. DNA of the CDR3: TGTGCCAGCAGTGAGGGAACAGGCGACTCCTACGAGCAGTACTTC.

The rearrangement joins TRBV5-1 to TRBJ2-1; 11 nucleotides agree with TRBD2. The CDR3 has 15 amino acids. Per the germline V gene, CDR1 is SGHRS and CDR2 is YFSETQ. V gave up 4 bases and J gave up 6 bases; unmatched junction bases: 6. The CDR3 DNA sequence: TGCGCCAGCAGCGTAGCGGGAGGGCCTGTCAATGAGCAGTTCTTC. It specifies CASSVAGGPVNEQFF.

The chain carries TRBV7-9 and TRBJ2-7, with D possibly being TRBD1 (7 bases). This CDR3 comprises 16 residues. Germline CDR1 SEHNR, CDR2 FQNEAQ (reference sequence). The V end lost 5 bases, the J end lost 9 bases, and 26 bases lay between the germline ends. The CDR3 nucleotides read TGTGCCAGCAGCCCCAAGCAGGGGGGCGTACCTACGGGGCAGTACTTC. Translated, it gives CASSPKQGGVPTGQYF.

J is TRBJ2-7 and V is TRBV28, with no clear D. Germline V lookup: CDR1 MDHEN, CDR2 SYDVKM. V lost 4 bases to trimming and J lost 9 bases, with 16 bases between them. CDR3 length: 13 amino acids. CDR3 DNA sequence: TGTGCCAGCAGTTACCGCCTCAGCCACACGCAGTACTTC. This gives the protein CASSYRLSHTQYF. Based on the CDR3 plus reference TRBV28 and TRBJ2-7, the full variable domain is DVKVTQSSRYLVKRTGEKVFLECVQDMDHENMFWYRQDPGLGLRLIYFSYDVKMKEKGDIPEGYSVSREKKERFSLILESASTNQTSMYLCASSYRLSHTQYFGPGTRLTVT.

The chain is built from TRBV11-2 and TRBJ2-4, with TRBD1 identical over 7 bases. V trimming: 1 base; J trimming: 8 bases; junction bases outside the gene matches: 5. The CDR3 extends over 14 amino acids. The V gene's germline CDR1 is SGHAT and CDR2 FQNNGV. CDR3 protein: CASSLVGRGHIQYF. In nucleotides, the CDR3 is TGTGCCAGCAGCTTAGTCGGTAGGGGGCACATTCAGTACTTC.